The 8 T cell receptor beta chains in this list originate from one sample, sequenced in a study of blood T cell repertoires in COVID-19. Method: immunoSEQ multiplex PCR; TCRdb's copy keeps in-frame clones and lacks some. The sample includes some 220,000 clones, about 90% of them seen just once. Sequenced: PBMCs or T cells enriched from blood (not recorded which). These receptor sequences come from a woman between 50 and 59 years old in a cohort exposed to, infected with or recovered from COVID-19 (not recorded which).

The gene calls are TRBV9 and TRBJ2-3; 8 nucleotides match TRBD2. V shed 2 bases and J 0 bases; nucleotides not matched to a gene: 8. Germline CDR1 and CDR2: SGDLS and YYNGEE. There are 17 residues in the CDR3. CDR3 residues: CASSVDFGGVSTDTQYF. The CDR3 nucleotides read TGTGCCAGCAGCGTCGATTTCGGGGGGGTAAGCACAGATACGCAGTATTTT.

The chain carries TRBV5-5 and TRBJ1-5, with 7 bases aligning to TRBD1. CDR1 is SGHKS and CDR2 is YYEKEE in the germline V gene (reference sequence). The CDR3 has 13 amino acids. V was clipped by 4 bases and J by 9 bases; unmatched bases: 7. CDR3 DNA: TGTGCCAGCAGCCATGACAGGGACCGGCCCCAGCATTTT. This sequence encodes CASSHDRDRPQHF.

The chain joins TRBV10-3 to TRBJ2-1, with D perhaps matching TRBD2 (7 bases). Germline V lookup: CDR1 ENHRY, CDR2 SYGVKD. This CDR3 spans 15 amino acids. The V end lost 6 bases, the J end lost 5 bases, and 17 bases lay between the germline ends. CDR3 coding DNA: TGTGCCATCAGGGGGGGGGCCGGAAGGAACAATGAGCAGTTCTTC. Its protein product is CAIRGGAGRNNEQFF.

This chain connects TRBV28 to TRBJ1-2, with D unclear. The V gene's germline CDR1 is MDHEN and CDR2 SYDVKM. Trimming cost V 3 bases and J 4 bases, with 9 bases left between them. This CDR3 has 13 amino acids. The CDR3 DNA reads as TGTGCCAGCAGTTTTGCGGGGTTCTATGGCTACACCTTC. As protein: CASSFAGFYGYTF.

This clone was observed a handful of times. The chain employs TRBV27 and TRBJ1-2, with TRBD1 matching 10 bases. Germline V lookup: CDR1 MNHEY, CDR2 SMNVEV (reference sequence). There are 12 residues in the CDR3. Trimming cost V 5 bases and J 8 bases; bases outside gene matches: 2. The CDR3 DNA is TGTGCCAGCAGTCGGACAGGGGGAGGCTACACCTTC. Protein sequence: CASSRTGGGYTF.

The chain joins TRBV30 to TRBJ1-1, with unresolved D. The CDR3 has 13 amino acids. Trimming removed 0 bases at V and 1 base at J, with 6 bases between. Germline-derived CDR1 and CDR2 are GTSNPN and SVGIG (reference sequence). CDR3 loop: CAWSVLGNTEAFF. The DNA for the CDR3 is TGTGCCTGGAGTGTACTAGGGAACACTGAAGCTTTCTTT.

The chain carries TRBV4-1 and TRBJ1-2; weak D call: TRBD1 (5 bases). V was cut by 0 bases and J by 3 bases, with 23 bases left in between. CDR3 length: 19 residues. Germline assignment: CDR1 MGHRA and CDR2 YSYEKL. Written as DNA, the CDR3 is TGCGCCAGCAGCCAAGATGTCGGGGGGTCGGTTTCTGCGGACTATGGCTACACCTTC. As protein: CASSQDVGGSVSADYGYTF.

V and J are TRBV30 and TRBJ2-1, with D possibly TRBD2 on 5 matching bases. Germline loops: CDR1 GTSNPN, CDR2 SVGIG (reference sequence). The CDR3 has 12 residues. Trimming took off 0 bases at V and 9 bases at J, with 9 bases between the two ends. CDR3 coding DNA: TGTGCCTGGAGTGTTGGTCGGGGTGAGCAGTTCTTC. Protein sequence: CAWSVGRGEQFF.